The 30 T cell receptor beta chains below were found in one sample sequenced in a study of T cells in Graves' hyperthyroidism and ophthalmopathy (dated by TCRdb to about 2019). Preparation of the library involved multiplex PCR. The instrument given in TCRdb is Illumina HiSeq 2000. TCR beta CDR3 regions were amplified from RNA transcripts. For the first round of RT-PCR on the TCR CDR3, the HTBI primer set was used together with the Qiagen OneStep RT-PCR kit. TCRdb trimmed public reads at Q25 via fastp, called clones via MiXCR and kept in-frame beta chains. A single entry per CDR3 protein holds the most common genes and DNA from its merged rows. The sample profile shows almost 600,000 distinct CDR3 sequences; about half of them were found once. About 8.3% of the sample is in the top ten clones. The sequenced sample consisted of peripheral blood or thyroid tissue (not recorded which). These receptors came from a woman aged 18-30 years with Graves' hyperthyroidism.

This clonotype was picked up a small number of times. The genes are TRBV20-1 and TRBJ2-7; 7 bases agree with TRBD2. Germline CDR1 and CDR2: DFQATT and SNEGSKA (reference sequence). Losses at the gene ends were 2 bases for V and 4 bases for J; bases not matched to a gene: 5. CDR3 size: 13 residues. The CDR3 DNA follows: TGCAGTGCTAGACTAGCCGGGAGGTACGAGCAGTACTTC. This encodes CSARLAGRYEQYF.

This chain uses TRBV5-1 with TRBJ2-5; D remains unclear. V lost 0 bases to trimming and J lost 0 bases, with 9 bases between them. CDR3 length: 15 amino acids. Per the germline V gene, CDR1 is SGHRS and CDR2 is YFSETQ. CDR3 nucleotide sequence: TGCGCCAGCAGCTTGGAGGCGACGTACCAAGAGACCCAGTACTTC. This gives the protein CASSLEATYQETQYF.

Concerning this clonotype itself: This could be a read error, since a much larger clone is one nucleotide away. Here the CDR3 DNA reads TGTGCCATCAGGCAGGGTACCGGGGAGCTGTTTTTT. It translates to CAIRQGTGELFF. V is TRBV10-3 and J is TRBJ2-2, with D maybe TRBD1 (5 bases). The V gene lost 6 bases and the J gene lost 5 bases, with 7 bases spanning the gap. This CDR3 has 12 residues. The V gene's germline CDR1 is ENHRY and CDR2 SYGVKD.

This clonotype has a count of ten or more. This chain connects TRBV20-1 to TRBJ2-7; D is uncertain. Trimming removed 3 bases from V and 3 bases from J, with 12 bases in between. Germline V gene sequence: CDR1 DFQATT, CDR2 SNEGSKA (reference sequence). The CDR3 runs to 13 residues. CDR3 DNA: TGCAGTGCTAGGGCCCCGATGGGCTACGAGCAGTACTTC. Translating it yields CSARAPMGYEQYF.

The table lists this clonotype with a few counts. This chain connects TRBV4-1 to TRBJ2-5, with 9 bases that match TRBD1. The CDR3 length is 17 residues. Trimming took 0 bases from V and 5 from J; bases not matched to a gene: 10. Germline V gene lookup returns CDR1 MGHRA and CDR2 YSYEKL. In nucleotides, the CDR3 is TGCGCCAGCAGCCAAGATGCGGACAGGGGTTTATTGGAGACCCAGTACTTC. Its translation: CASSQDADRGLLETQYF.

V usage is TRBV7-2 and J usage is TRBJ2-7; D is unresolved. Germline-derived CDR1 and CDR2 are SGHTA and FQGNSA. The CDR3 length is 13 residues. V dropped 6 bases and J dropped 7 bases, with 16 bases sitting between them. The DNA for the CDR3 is TGTGCCAGCAGGTGGGATGCCTACAATGAGCAGTACTTC. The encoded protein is CASRWDAYNEQYF.

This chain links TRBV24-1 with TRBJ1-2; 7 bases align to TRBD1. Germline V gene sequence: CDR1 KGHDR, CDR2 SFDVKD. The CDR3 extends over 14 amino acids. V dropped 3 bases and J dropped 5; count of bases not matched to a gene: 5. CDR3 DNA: TGTGCCACCAGTGATCTCCGACAGGGTTATGGCTACACCTTC. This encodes CATSDLRQGYGYTF.

CDR3 protein: CSVWGSEVYGYTF. As DNA, the CDR3 is TGCAGTGTGTGGGGCAGTGAGGTCTATGGCTACACCTTC. The chain carries TRBV20-1 and TRBJ1-2, with D perhaps TRBD1 (5 bases). There are 13 residues in the CDR3. With 7 bases removed from V and 4 bases from J, the gap between germline ends came to 16 bases. Germline V gene data show CDR1 as DFQATT and CDR2 as SNEGSKA (reference sequence).

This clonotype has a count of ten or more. DNA for the CDR3: TGTGCCAGCTCACCCTGGACAGACTATGGCTACACCTTC. Translating it yields CASSPWTDYGYTF. The genes are TRBV18 and TRBJ1-2, with D maybe TRBD1 (6 bases). The CDR3 is 13 amino acids. V was cut by 3 bases and J by 3 bases, with 8 bases left in between. Germline V gene sequence: CDR1 KGHSH, CDR2 LQKENI.

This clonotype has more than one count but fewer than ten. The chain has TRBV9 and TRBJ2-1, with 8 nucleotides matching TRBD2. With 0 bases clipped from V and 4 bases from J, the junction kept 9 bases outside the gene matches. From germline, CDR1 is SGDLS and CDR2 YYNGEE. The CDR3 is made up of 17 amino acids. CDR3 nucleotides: TGTGCCAGCAGCGTAGGACAATGGGGACTAGGGTACAATGAGCAGTTCTTC. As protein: CASSVGQWGLGYNEQFF.

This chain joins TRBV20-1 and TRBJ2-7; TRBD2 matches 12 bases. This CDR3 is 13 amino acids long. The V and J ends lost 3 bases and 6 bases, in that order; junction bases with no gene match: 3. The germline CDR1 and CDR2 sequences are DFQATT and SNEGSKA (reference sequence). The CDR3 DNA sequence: TGCAGTGCTAGGACTAGCGGGAGTGGCGAGCAGTACTTC. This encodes CSARTSGSGEQYF.

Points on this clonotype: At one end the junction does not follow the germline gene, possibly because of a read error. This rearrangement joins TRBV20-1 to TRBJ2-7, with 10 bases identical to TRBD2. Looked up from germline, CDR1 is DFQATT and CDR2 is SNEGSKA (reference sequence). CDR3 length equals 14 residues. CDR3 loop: CSAVGLAGAYERYF. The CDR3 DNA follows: TGCAGTGCTGTGGGCCTAGCGGGAGCCTACGAGCGGTACTTC.

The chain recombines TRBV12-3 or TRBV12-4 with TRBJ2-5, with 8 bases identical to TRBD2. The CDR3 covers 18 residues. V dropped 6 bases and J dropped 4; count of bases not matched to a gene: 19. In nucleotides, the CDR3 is TGTGCCAGCAGCCCCTGGGGGTCTGGAACCGGGACTAGAGAGACCCAGTACTTC. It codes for CASSPWGSGTGTRETQYF.

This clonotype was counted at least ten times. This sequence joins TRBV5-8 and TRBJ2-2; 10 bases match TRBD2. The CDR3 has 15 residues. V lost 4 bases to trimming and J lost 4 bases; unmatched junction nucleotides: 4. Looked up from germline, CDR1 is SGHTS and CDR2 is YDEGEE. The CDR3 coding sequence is TGTGCCAGCAGCAATAGCGGGAGGTTCACCGGGGAGCTGTTTTTT. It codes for CASSNSGRFTGELFF.

CDR3 bases: TGCAGTGCTCTTACAGGGGGAGAGCAGTACTTC. This translates into CSALTGGEQYF. V usage is TRBV20-1 and J usage is TRBJ2-7, with 8 bases aligning to TRBD1. This CDR3 contains 11 residues. Germline V gene data show CDR1 as DFQATT and CDR2 as SNEGSKA (reference sequence). Trimming at V came to 5 bases and at J to 7 bases, leaving 4 bases not matched to a gene.

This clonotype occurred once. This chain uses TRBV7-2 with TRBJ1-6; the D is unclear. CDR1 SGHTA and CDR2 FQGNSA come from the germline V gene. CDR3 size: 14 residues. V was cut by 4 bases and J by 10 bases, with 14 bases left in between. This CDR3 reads CASSSREGSSPLHF. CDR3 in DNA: TGTGCCAGCAGCTCGAGGGAGGGAAGCTCACCCCTCCACTTT. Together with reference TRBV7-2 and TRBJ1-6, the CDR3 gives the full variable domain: GAGVSQSPSNKVTEKGKDVELRCDPISGHTALYWYRQSLGQGLEFLIYFQGNSAPDKSGLPSDRFSAERTGGSVSTLTIQRTQQEDSAVYLCASSSREGSSPLHFGNGTRLTVT.

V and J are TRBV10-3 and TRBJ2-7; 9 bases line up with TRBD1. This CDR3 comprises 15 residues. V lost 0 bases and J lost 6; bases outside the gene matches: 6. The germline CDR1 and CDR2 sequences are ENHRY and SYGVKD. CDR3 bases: TGTGCCATCAGTGAGTCGGGAACAGGGGGCTTCGAGCAGTACTTC. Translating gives CAISESGTGGFEQYF.

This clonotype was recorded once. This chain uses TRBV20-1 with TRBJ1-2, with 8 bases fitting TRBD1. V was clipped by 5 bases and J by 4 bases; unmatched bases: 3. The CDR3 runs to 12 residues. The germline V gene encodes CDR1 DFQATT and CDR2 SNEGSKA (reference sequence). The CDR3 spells CSAAGGSYGYTF. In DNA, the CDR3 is TGCAGTGCTGCAGGGGGCAGCTATGGCTACACCTTC.

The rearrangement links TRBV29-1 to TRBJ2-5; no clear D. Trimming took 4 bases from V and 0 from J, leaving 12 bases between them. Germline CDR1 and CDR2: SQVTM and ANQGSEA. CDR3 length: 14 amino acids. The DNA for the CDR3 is TGCAGCGTTGGAGTCAGGATGTACCAAGAGACCCAGTACTTC. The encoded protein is CSVGVRMYQETQYF.

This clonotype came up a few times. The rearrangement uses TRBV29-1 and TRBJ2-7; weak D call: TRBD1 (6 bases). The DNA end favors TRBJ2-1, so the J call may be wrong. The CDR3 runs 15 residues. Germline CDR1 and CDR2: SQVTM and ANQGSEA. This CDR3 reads CSAEQPQQGVDEQFF. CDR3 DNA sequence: TGCAGCGCGGAACAACCTCAACAGGGTGTGGATGAGCAGTTCTTC.

The CDR3 DNA is TGTGCCAGCAGCCAAGACCTAGTCGGGCAGCCCCAGCATTTT. This encodes CASSQDLVGQPQHF. V gene TRBV7-8 combines with J gene TRBJ1-5, with D unresolved. Trimming took off 5 bases at V and 7 bases at J, with 15 bases between the two ends. The V gene's germline CDR1 is SGHVS and CDR2 FQNEAQ. CDR3 size: 14 residues.

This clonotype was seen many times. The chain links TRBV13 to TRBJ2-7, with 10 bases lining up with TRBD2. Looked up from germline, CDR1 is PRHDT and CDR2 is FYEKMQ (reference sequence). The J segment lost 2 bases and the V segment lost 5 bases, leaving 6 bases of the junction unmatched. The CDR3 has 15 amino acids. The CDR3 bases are TGTGCCAGCAGCACCATAGCGGGAGGAACCTACGAGCAGTACTTC. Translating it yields CASSTIAGGTYEQYF. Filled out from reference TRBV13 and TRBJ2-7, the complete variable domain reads AAGVIQSPRHLIKEKRETATLKCYPIPRHDTVYWYQQGPGQDPQFLISFYEKMQSDKGSIPDRFSAQQFSDYHSELNMSSLELGDSALYFCASSTIAGGTYEQYFGPGTRLTVT.

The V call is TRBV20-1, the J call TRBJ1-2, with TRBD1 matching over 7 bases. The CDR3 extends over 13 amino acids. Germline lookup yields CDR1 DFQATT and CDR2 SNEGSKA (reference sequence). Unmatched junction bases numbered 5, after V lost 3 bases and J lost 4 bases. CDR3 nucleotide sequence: TGCAGTGCTAGTGACAGGGTTGGCTATGGCTACACCTTC. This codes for CSASDRVGYGYTF.

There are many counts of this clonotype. DNA for the CDR3: TGTGCCAGCAGACGCAGGGGCAGGATCCACGAGCAGTACTTC. This gives the protein CASRRRGRIHEQYF. The chain links TRBV13 to TRBJ2-7; the D gene is possibly TRBD1 (6 bases). Germline CDR1 reads PRHDT; CDR2 reads FYEKMQ (reference sequence). V lost 6 bases and J 5 bases, leaving 17 bases between the germline ends. The CDR3 extends over 14 amino acids.

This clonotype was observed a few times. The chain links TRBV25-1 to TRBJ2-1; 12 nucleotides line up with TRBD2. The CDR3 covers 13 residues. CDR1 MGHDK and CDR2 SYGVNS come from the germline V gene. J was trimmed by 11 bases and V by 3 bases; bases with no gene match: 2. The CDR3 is CASSDLAGGQQFF. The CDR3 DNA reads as TGTGCCAGCAGTGACCTAGCGGGAGGGCAGCAGTTCTTC.

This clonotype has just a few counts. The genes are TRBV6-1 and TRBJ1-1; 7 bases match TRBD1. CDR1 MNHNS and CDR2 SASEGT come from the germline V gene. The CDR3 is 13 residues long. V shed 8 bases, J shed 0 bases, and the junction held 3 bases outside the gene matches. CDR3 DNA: TGTGCCAGCCTGGACAGGATGAACACTGAAGCTTTCTTT. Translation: CASLDRMNTEAFF.

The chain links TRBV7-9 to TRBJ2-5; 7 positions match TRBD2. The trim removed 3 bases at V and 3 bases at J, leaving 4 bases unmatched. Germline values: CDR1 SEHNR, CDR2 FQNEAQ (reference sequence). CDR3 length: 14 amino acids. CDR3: CASSLVGTKETQYF. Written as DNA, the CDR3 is TGTGCCAGCAGCTTGGTAGGGACTAAAGAGACCCAGTACTTC. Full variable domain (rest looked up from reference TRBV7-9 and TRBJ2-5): DTGVSQNPRHKITKRGQNVTFRCDPISEHNRLYWYRQTLGQGPEFLTYFQNEAQLEKSRLLSDRFSAERPKGSFSTLEIQRTEQGDSAMYLCASSLVGTKETQYFGPGTRLLVL.

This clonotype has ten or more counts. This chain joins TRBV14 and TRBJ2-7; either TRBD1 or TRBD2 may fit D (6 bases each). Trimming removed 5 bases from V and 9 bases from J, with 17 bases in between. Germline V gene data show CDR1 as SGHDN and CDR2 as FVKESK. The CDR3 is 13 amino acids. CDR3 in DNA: TGTGCCAGCAGCTCCCAGGGGCGGGATAGGCAGTACTTC. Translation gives CASSSQGRDRQYF.

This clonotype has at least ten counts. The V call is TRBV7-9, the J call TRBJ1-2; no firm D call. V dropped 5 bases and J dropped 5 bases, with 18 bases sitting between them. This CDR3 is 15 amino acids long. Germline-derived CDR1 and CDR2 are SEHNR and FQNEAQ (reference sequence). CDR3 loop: CASSTWTEDLYGYTF. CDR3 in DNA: TGTGCCAGCAGCACCTGGACCGAGGACTTATATGGCTACACCTTC. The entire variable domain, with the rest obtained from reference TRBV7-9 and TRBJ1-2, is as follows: DTGVSQNPRHKITKRGQNVTFRCDPISEHNRLYWYRQTLGQGPEFLTYFQNEAQLEKSRLLSDRFSAERPKGSFSTLEIQRTEQGDSAMYLCASSTWTEDLYGYTFGSGTRLTVV.

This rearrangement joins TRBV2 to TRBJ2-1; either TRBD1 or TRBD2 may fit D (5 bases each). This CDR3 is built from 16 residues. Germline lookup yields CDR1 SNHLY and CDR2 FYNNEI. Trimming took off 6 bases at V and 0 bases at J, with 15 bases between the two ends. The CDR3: CASRATGADSYNEQFF. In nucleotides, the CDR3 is TGTGCCAGCAGGGCAACCGGGGCCGACTCCTACAATGAGCAGTTCTTC.